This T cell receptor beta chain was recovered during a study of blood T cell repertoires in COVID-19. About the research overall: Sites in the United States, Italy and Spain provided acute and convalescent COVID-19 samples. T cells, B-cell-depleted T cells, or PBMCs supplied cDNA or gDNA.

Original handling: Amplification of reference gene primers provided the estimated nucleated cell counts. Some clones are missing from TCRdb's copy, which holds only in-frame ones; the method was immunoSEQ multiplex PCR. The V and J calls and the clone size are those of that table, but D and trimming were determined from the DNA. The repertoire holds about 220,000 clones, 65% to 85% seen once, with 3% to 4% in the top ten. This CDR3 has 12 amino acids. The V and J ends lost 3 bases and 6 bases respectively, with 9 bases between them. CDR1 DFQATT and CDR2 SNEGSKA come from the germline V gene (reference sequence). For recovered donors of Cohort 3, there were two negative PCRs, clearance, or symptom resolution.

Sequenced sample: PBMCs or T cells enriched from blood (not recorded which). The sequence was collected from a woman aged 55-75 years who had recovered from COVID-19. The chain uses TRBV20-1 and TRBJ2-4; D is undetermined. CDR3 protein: CSASLRGNIQYF. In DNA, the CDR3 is TGCAGTGCTAGTCTTAGAGGAAACATTCAGTACTTC.